This T cell receptor (beta chain) was observed in a study of cytomegalovirus exposure and HLA in healthy donors. This clone was recorded once. This CDR3 comprises 16 residues. The V segment lost 5 bases and the J segment 7 bases; nucleotides outside the gene matches: 7. Germline values: CDR1 LGHNA, CDR2 YNFKEQ. PCR amplification relied on 60 Vbeta primers (plus 13 Jbeta primers). The data were produced by immunoSEQ multiplex PCR, yet TCRdb's version contains in-frame clones alone and is incomplete. The data hold around 180,000 clones, with 78% observed a single time. The sequencing sample was made of PBMCs. This chain connects TRBV4-2 to TRBJ2-1, with TRBD2 matching over 14 bases. The sequence derives from a woman aged 45-60 years in good health and CMV-seropositive. The CDR3 sequence is CASSWSGLAGDNEQFF. DNA for the CDR3: TGTGCCAGCAGCTGGTCGGGACTAGCGGGGGATAATGAGCAGTTCTTC.